These T cell receptor beta chains were read from a single sample in a study of Ad26.COV2.S vaccination and SARS-CoV-2 variants. Assay used: immunoSEQ multiplex PCR; TCRdb lists only in-frame clones, some missing. Of some 640,000 clones listed, around 92% are singletons. This specimen was peripheral blood, taken in a trial of Ad26.COV2.S vaccine versus placebo. The receptors derive from a person between 18 and 60 years old who received the Ad26.COV2.S COVID-19 vaccine or a placebo. Both conserved end residues are part of each CDR3. Fields, in order: J gene, V gene, CDR3 length, clone size, D gene, CDR3 DNA, CDR3 protein. D genes are given only for firm matches. Clone size, where shown, is once, few, many, or a class for clones that have expanded.

j_gene: TRBJ2-2; v_gene: TRBV29-1; len: 15; abundance: NA; d_gene: TRBD2; CDR3nt: TGCAGCGTTGAAGAGCAAGCGGGAGGGCGCGGGGAGCTGTTTTTT; CDR3aa: CSVEEQAGGRGELFF
j_gene: TRBJ1-1; v_gene: TRBV12-3/TRBV12-4; len: 13; abundance: NA; d_gene: TRBD1; CDR3nt: TGTGCCAGCAGGAAAACAGGGGTCGGAGAAGCTTTCTTT; CDR3aa: CASRKTGVGEAFF
j_gene: TRBJ2-3; v_gene: TRBV5-1; len: 15; abundance: NA; d_gene: TRBD1; CDR3nt: TGCGCCAGCAGCTTGGGGGACAGGGGGCCTTATACGCAGTATTTT; CDR3aa: CASSLGDRGPYTQYF
j_gene: TRBJ2-7; v_gene: TRBV13; len: 14; abundance: NA; d_gene: TRBD2; CDR3nt: TGTGCGTCCAACGCCCGGGGGGAAATATACGAGCAGTACTTC; CDR3aa: CASNARGEIYEQYF
j_gene: TRBJ2-7; v_gene: TRBV6-5; len: 14; abundance: NA; d_gene: NA; CDR3nt: TGTGCCAGCAGTCAATTAGCGGACCTGTACGAGCAGTACTTC; CDR3aa: CASSQLADLYEQYF
j_gene: TRBJ1-1; v_gene: TRBV30; len: 13; abundance: NA; d_gene: NA; CDR3nt: TGTGCCTGGAGCCGGGGACCTGGCTTTGAAGCTTTCTTT; CDR3aa: CAWSRGPGFEAFF
j_gene: TRBJ2-5; v_gene: TRBV5-6; len: 16; abundance: NA; d_gene: TRBD2; CDR3nt: TGTGCCAGCAGCTCCCTAATGACTAGCGGGCAAGAGACCCAGTACTTC; CDR3aa: CASSSLMTSGQETQYF
j_gene: TRBJ1-1; v_gene: TRBV27; len: 15; abundance: NA; d_gene: NA; CDR3nt: TGTGCCAGCCTCTATAAGGGGGGGATGAACACTGAAGCTTTCTTT; CDR3aa: CASLYKGGMNTEAFF
j_gene: TRBJ2-5; v_gene: TRBV9; len: 14; abundance: once; d_gene: NA; CDR3nt: TGTGCCAGCAGCGCCGGACCGGCACAAGAGACCCAGTACTTC; CDR3aa: CASSAGPAQETQYF
j_gene: TRBJ1-3; v_gene: TRBV5-4; len: 13; abundance: NA; d_gene: NA; CDR3nt: TGTGCCAGCAGCATCCAAGGAACGAACACCATATATTTT; CDR3aa: CASSIQGTNTIYF
j_gene: TRBJ1-5; v_gene: TRBV2; len: 15; abundance: NA; d_gene: NA; CDR3nt: TGTGCCAGCAACAACGGGGGGCCCGAGGATCAGCCCCAGCATTTT; CDR3aa: CASNNGGPEDQPQHF
j_gene: TRBJ2-7; v_gene: TRBV7-9; len: 14; abundance: NA; d_gene: TRBD1; CDR3nt: TGTGCCAGCAGCCCCTACAGGGGTGAGGACGAGCAGTACTTC; CDR3aa: CASSPYRGEDEQYF
j_gene: TRBJ2-2; v_gene: TRBV15; len: 18; abundance: NA; d_gene: TRBD1; CDR3nt: TGTGCCACCAGCAGCCAGGGACAGAAAAATACGAACACCGGGGAGCTGTTTTTT; CDR3aa: CATSSQGQKNTNTGELFF
j_gene: TRBJ1-5; v_gene: TRBV19; len: 15; abundance: once; d_gene: TRBD1; CDR3nt: TGTGCCAGTAGTCGGGACAGGGGGTGGGATCAGCCCCAGCATTTT; CDR3aa: CASSRDRGWDQPQHF
j_gene: TRBJ1-6; v_gene: TRBV18; len: 15; abundance: once; d_gene: TRBD1; CDR3nt: TGTGCCAGCTCCCGGGACAGGGGGCGAGATTCACCCCTCCACTTT; CDR3aa: CASSRDRGRDSPLHF
j_gene: TRBJ2-7; v_gene: TRBV7-2; len: 18; abundance: NA; d_gene: TRBD2; CDR3nt: TGTGCCAGCAGCTTAGCCACGGGAGGGCGTATTGTCTCCTACGAGCAGTACTTC; CDR3aa: CASSLATGGRIVSYEQYF
j_gene: TRBJ2-7; v_gene: TRBV7-8; len: 16; abundance: NA; d_gene: TRBD2; CDR3nt: TGTGCCAGCAGCCCGCTTGGGACTAGCGGGAGGAACGAGCAGTACTTC; CDR3aa: CASSPLGTSGRNEQYF
j_gene: TRBJ1-1; v_gene: TRBV3-1/TRBV3-2; len: 12; abundance: NA; d_gene: NA; CDR3nt: TGTGCCAGCAGCCAAGACAGCCGTGAAGCTTTCTTT; CDR3aa: CASSQDSREAFF
j_gene: TRBJ2-7; v_gene: TRBV5-4; len: 14; abundance: NA; d_gene: TRBD2; CDR3nt: TGTGCCAGCAGCCACGGGGCTAGCGGGAGCGATCTGTACTTC; CDR3aa: CASSHGASGSDLYF
j_gene: TRBJ2-2; v_gene: TRBV4-3; len: 12; abundance: NA; d_gene: NA; CDR3nt: TGCGCCAGCAGCCAAGACAAGCTGAAGCTGTTTTTT; CDR3aa: CASSQDKLKLFF
j_gene: TRBJ2-1; v_gene: TRBV4-3; len: 16; abundance: NA; d_gene: NA; CDR3nt: TGCGCCAGCAGCCCCCGCGCCGGAGGCTCCTACAATGAGCAGTTCTTC; CDR3aa: CASSPRAGGSYNEQFF
j_gene: TRBJ1-5; v_gene: TRBV30; len: 14; abundance: NA; d_gene: NA; CDR3nt: TGTGCCTGGAGTGACGGGCAGGGAAATCAGCCCCAGCATTTT; CDR3aa: CAWSDGQGNQPQHF
j_gene: TRBJ2-2; v_gene: TRBV12-3/TRBV12-4; len: 13; abundance: NA; d_gene: NA; CDR3nt: TGTGCCAGCAGTATGATTAACACCGGGGAGCTGTTTTTT; CDR3aa: CASSMINTGELFF
j_gene: TRBJ1-5; v_gene: TRBV2; len: 15; abundance: NA; d_gene: NA; CDR3nt: TGTGCCAGCAGTGGGCAGGGGTTCGACAATCAGCCCCAGCATTTT; CDR3aa: CASSGQGFDNQPQHF
j_gene: TRBJ1-1; v_gene: TRBV6-1; len: 18; abundance: NA; d_gene: NA; CDR3nt: TGTGCCAGCAGTGGTACGCCCCAGGGTTTTTTGAAGGGGACTGAAGCTTTCTTT; CDR3aa: CASSGTPQGFLKGTEAFF
j_gene: TRBJ2-7; v_gene: TRBV18; len: 14; abundance: NA; d_gene: NA; CDR3nt: TGTGCCAGCTCACCTACCACAGAGTCCCCCGAGCAGTACTTC; CDR3aa: CASSPTTESPEQYF
j_gene: TRBJ1-2; v_gene: TRBV5-4; len: 15; abundance: NA; d_gene: NA; CDR3nt: TGTGCCAGCAGTAATAGAGCGCGGGCAAACTATGGCTACACCTTC; CDR3aa: CASSNRARANYGYTF
j_gene: TRBJ1-4; v_gene: TRBV30; len: 13; abundance: NA; d_gene: NA; CDR3nt: TGTGCCTGGGGAGGCGAAGGTGATGAAAAACTGTTTTTT; CDR3aa: CAWGGEGDEKLFF
j_gene: TRBJ2-1; v_gene: TRBV5-3; len: 18; abundance: NA; d_gene: TRBD2; CDR3nt: TGTGCCAGAAGCTTCCTAAAACTTGGCCCGAGCGGGAATAATGAGCAGTTCTTC; CDR3aa: CARSFLKLGPSGNNEQFF
j_gene: TRBJ2-1; v_gene: TRBV30; len: 18; abundance: NA; d_gene: TRBD2; CDR3nt: TGTGCCTGGAGTGTAGCCCGGACTAGCGGGAGGGCCTACAATGAGCAGTTCTTC; CDR3aa: CAWSVARTSGRAYNEQFF
j_gene: TRBJ1-6; v_gene: TRBV5-4; len: 14; abundance: NA; d_gene: NA; CDR3nt: TGTGCCAGCAGCTTCGGGGACTATAATTCACCCCTCCACTTT; CDR3aa: CASSFGDYNSPLHF
j_gene: TRBJ2-7; v_gene: TRBV29-1; len: 12; abundance: NA; d_gene: NA; CDR3nt: TGCAGCGCCCTGGGCGGGAACTACGAGCAGTACTTC; CDR3aa: CSALGGNYEQYF
j_gene: TRBJ1-4; v_gene: TRBV9; len: 16; abundance: NA; d_gene: TRBD1; CDR3nt: TGTGCCAGCAGCTTACGGACAGGTCAGTCCGGTGAAAAACTGTTTTTT; CDR3aa: CASSLRTGQSGEKLFF
j_gene: TRBJ1-2; v_gene: TRBV10-3; len: 13; abundance: once; d_gene: NA; CDR3nt: TGTGCCATCAGTGGAGGGCAATACGATGGCTACACCTTC; CDR3aa: CAISGGQYDGYTF
j_gene: TRBJ1-1; v_gene: TRBV19; len: 12; abundance: NA; d_gene: TRBD1; CDR3nt: TGTGCCAGCGGGACAGGGGGTCCTGAAGCTTTCTTT; CDR3aa: CASGTGGPEAFF
j_gene: TRBJ2-3; v_gene: TRBV18; len: 16; abundance: NA; d_gene: NA; CDR3nt: TGTGCCAGCTCACCACCGGGGCGGACCCCGCCAGATACGCAGTATTTT; CDR3aa: CASSPPGRTPPDTQYF
j_gene: TRBJ1-1; v_gene: TRBV9; len: 13; abundance: few; d_gene: NA; CDR3nt: TGTGCCAGCAGCGTAGTTCCGAACACTGAAGCTTTCTTT; CDR3aa: CASSVVPNTEAFF
j_gene: TRBJ1-1; v_gene: TRBV10-3; len: 15; abundance: NA; d_gene: NA; CDR3nt: TGTGCCATCCAACCGACAGTAGGGAGAAGGGCTGAAGCTTTCTTT; CDR3aa: CAIQPTVGRRAEAFF
j_gene: TRBJ1-6; v_gene: TRBV7-9; len: 15; abundance: few; d_gene: TRBD1; CDR3nt: TGTGCCAGCAGTCGGGACAGTGAAAGGGGGTCACCCCTCCACTTT; CDR3aa: CASSRDSERGSPLHF
j_gene: TRBJ2-2; v_gene: TRBV10-3; len: 17; abundance: few; d_gene: NA; CDR3nt: TGTGCCATCAGTCCCTCTGATGCAGCGGTGAACACCGGGGAGCTGTTTTTT; CDR3aa: CAISPSDAAVNTGELFF
j_gene: TRBJ2-5; v_gene: TRBV29-1; len: 17; abundance: NA; d_gene: TRBD2; CDR3nt: TGCAGCGTTGTTTCGGGACTAGCGGGGGTCCTACAAGAGACCCAGTACTTC; CDR3aa: CSVVSGLAGVLQETQYF
j_gene: TRBJ1-2; v_gene: TRBV3-1/TRBV3-2; len: 16; abundance: once; d_gene: TRBD1; CDR3nt: TGTGCCAGCAGCCCTCGAACGACAGGGCCAAACTATGGCTACACCTTC; CDR3aa: CASSPRTTGPNYGYTF
j_gene: TRBJ2-7; v_gene: TRBV11-2; len: 15; abundance: few; d_gene: NA; CDR3nt: TGTGCCAGCAGCTTAGAGCACTCACTCTCCTACGAGCAGTACTTC; CDR3aa: CASSLEHSLSYEQYF
j_gene: TRBJ2-7; v_gene: TRBV6-6; len: 12; abundance: NA; d_gene: NA; CDR3nt: TGTGCCAGCAGTCGCGATCACTACGAGCAGTACTTC; CDR3aa: CASSRDHYEQYF
j_gene: TRBJ1-6; v_gene: TRBV30; len: 15; abundance: NA; d_gene: TRBD1; CDR3nt: TGTGCCTGGAGTGTTCAGGGGGGTGGGAATTCACCCCTCCACTTT; CDR3aa: CAWSVQGGGNSPLHF
j_gene: TRBJ2-3; v_gene: TRBV9; len: 15; abundance: NA; d_gene: NA; CDR3nt: TGTGCCAGCAGCTTGTCCCGGACCAACTTTGATACGCAGTATTTT; CDR3aa: CASSLSRTNFDTQYF
j_gene: TRBJ2-2; v_gene: TRBV5-4; len: 15; abundance: NA; d_gene: TRBD1; CDR3nt: TGTGCCAGCACCCCGGACAGGGGGTTACCCGGGGAGCTGTTTTTT; CDR3aa: CASTPDRGLPGELFF
j_gene: TRBJ2-2; v_gene: TRBV9; len: 15; abundance: NA; d_gene: TRBD2; CDR3nt: TGTGCCAGCAGCGTAGTTAGCGGGGAGAGTGGGGAGCTGTTTTTT; CDR3aa: CASSVVSGESGELFF
j_gene: TRBJ2-4; v_gene: TRBV9; len: 16; abundance: NA; d_gene: NA; CDR3nt: TGTGCCAGCAGCTCCCCCGGGGGGCTAGCCAAAAACATTCAGTACTTC; CDR3aa: CASSSPGGLAKNIQYF
j_gene: TRBJ1-2; v_gene: TRBV5-1; len: 15; abundance: NA; d_gene: NA; CDR3nt: TGCGCCAGCAGCTTGCAAGGGGGAACCAACTATGGCTACACCTTC; CDR3aa: CASSLQGGTNYGYTF
j_gene: TRBJ2-1; v_gene: TRBV5-4; len: 15; abundance: NA; d_gene: NA; CDR3nt: TGTGCCAGCAGCAAGGGGCAGGCCACCTACAATGAGCAGTTCTTC; CDR3aa: CASSKGQATYNEQFF
j_gene: TRBJ2-7; v_gene: TRBV6-5; len: 14; abundance: NA; d_gene: NA; CDR3nt: TGTGCCAGCAGGGGGGCGGGCAGGGGCCTCGAGCAGTACTTC; CDR3aa: CASRGAGRGLEQYF
j_gene: TRBJ2-7; v_gene: TRBV18; len: 15; abundance: NA; d_gene: TRBD2; CDR3nt: TGTGCCAGCTCACCGGGGACTAGCGGGGTTTACGAGCAGTACTTC; CDR3aa: CASSPGTSGVYEQYF
j_gene: TRBJ1-2; v_gene: TRBV7-9; len: 14; abundance: once; d_gene: NA; CDR3nt: TGTGCCAGCAGCTTAGGGGGGCAGGTCTATGGCTACACCTTC; CDR3aa: CASSLGGQVYGYTF
j_gene: TRBJ2-5; v_gene: TRBV19; len: 14; abundance: NA; d_gene: TRBD2; CDR3nt: TGTGCCAGTAGTATAGGGAGCGGGGGAGAGACCCAGTACTTC; CDR3aa: CASSIGSGGETQYF